This T cell receptor (beta chain) was obtained from a study of blood T cells in healthy people across ages. In regard to this clonotype: The antigen is unknown.

Collection of 9 to 10 milliliters of peripheral blood was performed for each donor. In each sample, at least 6.5 million PBMCs were isolated. Primers used in a second PCR of about 7 to 11 cycles were a sample-barcoded 5' primer and a J-beta primer mix. A template-switch adaptor with 12 random nucleotides tagged each cDNA molecule. Each CDR3 protein is one row after TCRdb ran MiXCR on the 5' RACE reads. The sample holds hundreds of thousands of distinct CDR3 sequences; roughly 49% are singletons and the top ten take around a third. Trimming cost V 1 base and J 4 bases, with 10 bases left between them. CDR3 length: 14 residues. Germline CDR1 reads LGHNA; CDR2 reads YNFKEQ. Broader study findings: Age showed a roughly linear inverse relationship with TCR beta diversity per million T cells.

The sequenced sample consisted of blood. The receptor comes from a woman aged 55 to 70 in good health. V usage is TRBV4-2 and J usage is TRBJ1-2, with D maybe TRBD1 (5 bases). The DNA of the CDR3 is TGTGCCAGCAGCCAAGGCGACAGTGGCTATGGCTACACCTTC. It is translated as CASSQGDSGYGYTF.